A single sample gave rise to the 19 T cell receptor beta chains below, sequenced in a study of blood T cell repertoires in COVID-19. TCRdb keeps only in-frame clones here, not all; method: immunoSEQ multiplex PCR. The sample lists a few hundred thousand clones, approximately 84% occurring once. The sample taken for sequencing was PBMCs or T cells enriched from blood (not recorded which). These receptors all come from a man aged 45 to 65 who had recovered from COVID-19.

The CDR3 DNA reads TGTGCCAGCAGCGATACGTTGGCCACCGAAATTGAAGCTTTCTTT. This gives the protein CASSDTLATEIEAFF. This sequence joins TRBV5-6 and TRBJ1-1; the D is unclear. CDR1 is SGHDT, CDR2 YYEEEE, per germline. The CDR3 runs to 15 residues. V lost 4 bases to trimming and J lost 7 bases, with 20 bases between them. The full variable domain, in which reference TRBV5-6 and TRBJ1-1 provide the parts outside the CDR3, is DAGVTQSPTHLIKTRGQQVTLRCSPKSGHDTVSWYQQALGQGPQFIFQYYEEEERQRGNFPDRFSGHQFPNYSSELNVNALLLGDSALYLCASSDTLATEIEAFFGQGTRLTVV.

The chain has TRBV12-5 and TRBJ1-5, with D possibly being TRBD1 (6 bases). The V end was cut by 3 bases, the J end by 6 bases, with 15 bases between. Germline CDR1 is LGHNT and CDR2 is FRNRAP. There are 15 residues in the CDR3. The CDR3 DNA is TGTGCTAGTGGTTTATCGGGGACACTCTCTCAGCCCCAGCATTTT. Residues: CASGLSGTLSQPQHF.

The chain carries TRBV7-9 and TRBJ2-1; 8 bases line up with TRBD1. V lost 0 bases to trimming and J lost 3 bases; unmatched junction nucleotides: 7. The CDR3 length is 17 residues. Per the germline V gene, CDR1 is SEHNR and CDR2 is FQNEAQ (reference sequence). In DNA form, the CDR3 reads TGTGCCAGCAGCTTAGCGACGACGACAGGGGTCTACAATGAGCAGTTCTTC. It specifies CASSLATTTGVYNEQFF. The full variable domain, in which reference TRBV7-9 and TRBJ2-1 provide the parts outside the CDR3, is DTGVSQNPRHKITKRGQNVTFRCDPISEHNRLYWYRQTLGQGPEFLTYFQNEAQLEKSRLLSDRFSAERPKGSFSTLEIQRTEQGDSAMYLCASSLATTTGVYNEQFFGPGTRLTVL.

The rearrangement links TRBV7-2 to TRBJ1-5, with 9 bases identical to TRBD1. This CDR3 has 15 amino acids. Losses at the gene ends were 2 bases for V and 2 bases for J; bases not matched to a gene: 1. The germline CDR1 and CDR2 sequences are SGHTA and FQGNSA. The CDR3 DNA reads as TGTGCCAGCAGCTTAAGGACAGGGGGCAATCAGCCCCAGCATTTT. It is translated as CASSLRTGGNQPQHF.

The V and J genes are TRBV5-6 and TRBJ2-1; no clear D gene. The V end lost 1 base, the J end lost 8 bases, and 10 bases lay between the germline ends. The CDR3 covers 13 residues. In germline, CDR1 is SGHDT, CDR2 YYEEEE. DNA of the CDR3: TGTGCCAGCAGCTTGTATTGGGCAGATGAGCAGTTCTTC. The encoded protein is CASSLYWADEQFF.

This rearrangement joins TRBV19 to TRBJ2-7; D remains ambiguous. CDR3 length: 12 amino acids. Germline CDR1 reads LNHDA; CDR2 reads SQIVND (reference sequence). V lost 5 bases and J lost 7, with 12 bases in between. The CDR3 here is CASSRSPLEQYF. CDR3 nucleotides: TGTGCCAGTAGTCGGAGTCCCTTGGAGCAGTACTTC. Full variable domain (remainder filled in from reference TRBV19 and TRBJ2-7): DGGITQSPKYLFRKEGQNVTLSCEQNLNHDAMYWYRQDPGQGLRLIYYSQIVNDFQKGDIAEGYSVSREKKESFPLTVTSAQKNPTAFYLCASSRSPLEQYFGPGTRLTVT.

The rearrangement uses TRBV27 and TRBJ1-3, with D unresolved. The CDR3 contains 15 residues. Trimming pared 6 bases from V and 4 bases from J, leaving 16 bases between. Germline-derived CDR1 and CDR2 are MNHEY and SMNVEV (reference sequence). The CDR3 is CASSPGRLWGNTIYF. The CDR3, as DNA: TGTGCCAGCAGCCCAGGTCGTCTGTGGGGAAACACCATATATTTT.

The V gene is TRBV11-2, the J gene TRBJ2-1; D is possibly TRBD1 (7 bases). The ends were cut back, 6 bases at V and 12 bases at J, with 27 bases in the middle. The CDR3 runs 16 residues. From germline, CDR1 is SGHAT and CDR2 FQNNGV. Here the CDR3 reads CASSLRGVGRSEWQFF. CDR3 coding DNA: TGTGCCAGCAGTCTCAGGGGGGTAGGCCGCAGTGAATGGCAGTTCTTC.

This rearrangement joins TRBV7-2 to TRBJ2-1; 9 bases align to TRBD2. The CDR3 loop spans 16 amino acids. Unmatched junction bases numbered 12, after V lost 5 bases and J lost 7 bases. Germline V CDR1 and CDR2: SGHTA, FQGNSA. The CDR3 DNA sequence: TGTGCCAGCAGCCCAAGGGTGCTAGCGGGAAGGAATGAGCAGTTCTTC. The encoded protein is CASSPRVLAGRNEQFF.

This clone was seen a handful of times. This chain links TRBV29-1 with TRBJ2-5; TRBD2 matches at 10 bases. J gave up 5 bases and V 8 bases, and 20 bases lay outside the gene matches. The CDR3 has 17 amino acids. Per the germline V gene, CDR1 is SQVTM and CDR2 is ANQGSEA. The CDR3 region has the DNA TGCAGCTTGGCCCAGAGGACTAGCGGAGGAGGGATGGAGACCCAGTACTTC. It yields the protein CSLAQRTSGGGMETQYF.

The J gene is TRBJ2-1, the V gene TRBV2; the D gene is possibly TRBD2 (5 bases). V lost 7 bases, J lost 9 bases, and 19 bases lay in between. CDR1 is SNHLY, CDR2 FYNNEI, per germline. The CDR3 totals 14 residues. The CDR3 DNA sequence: TGTGCCAGCATCAGGACTGACGTTACGGGTGAGCAGTTCTTC. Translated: CASIRTDVTGEQFF.

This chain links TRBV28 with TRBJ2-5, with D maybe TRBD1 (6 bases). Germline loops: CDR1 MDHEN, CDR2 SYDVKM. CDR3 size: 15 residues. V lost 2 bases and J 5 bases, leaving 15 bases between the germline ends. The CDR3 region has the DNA TGTGCCAGCAGTTTAGGGGGCCAGATTGTGGAGACCCAGTACTTC. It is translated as CASSLGGQIVETQYF.

CDR3: CASSVDRGVSGNTIYF. CDR3 sequence (DNA): TGTGCCAGCAGTGTGGACCGGGGAGTCTCTGGAAACACCATATATTTT. The chain couples TRBV2 to TRBJ1-3; D is unresolved. Per germline, CDR1 SNHLY and CDR2 FYNNEI. This CDR3 spans 16 amino acids. V lost 4 bases and J lost 0, with 13 bases in between.

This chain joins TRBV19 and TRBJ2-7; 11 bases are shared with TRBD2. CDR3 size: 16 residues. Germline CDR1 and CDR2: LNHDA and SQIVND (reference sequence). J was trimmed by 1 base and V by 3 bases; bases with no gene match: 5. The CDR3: CASSILTSGDSYEQYF. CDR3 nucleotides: TGTGCCAGTAGTATCCTGACTAGCGGGGATTCCTACGAGCAGTACTTC.

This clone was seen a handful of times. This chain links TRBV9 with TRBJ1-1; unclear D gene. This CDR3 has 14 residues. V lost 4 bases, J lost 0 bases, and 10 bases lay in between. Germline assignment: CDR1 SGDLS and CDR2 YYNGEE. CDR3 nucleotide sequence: TGTGCCAGCAGCCCTCGGTCTATGAACACTGAAGCTTTCTTT. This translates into CASSPRSMNTEAFF.

The CDR3 DNA is TGTGCCAGCAGCTTAGCTCGCAGCGGACAAGAGACCCAGTACTTC. Translation gives CASSLARSGQETQYF. The J gene is TRBJ2-5, the V gene TRBV11-2, with D tentatively TRBD2 (5 bases). Trimming stripped 1 base from V and 2 bases from J, with 11 bases between. Per germline, CDR1 SGHAT and CDR2 FQNNGV. This CDR3 is 15 amino acids long.

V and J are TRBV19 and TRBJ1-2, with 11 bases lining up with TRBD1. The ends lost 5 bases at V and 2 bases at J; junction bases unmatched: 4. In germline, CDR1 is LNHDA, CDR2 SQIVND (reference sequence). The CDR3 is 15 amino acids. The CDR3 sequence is CASSSRDRGNYGYTF. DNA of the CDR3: TGTGCCAGTAGTTCTCGGGACAGGGGGAACTATGGCTACACCTTC.

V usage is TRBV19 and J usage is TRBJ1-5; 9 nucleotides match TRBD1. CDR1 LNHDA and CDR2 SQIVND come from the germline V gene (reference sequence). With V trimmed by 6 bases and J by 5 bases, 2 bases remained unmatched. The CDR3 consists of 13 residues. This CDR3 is CASRRTGDQPQHF. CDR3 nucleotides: TGTGCCAGTAGGAGGACAGGGGATCAGCCCCAGCATTTT.

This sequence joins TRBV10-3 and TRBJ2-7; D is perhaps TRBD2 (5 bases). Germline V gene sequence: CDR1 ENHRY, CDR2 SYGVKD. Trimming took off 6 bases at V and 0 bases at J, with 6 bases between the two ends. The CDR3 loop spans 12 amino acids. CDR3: CAIRGLSYEQYF. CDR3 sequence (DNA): TGTGCCATCAGAGGACTCTCCTACGAGCAGTACTTC.